The T cell receptor beta chain described here comes from a study of cytomegalovirus exposure and HLA in healthy donors. Study overall: Most genotyped donors, roughly 83% of 350 to 500, had Caucasian-associated genetic ancestry.

General study findings and limits: It was shown in a later analysis that HLA-associated TCR beta chains were more clonally expanded than other, equally common chains.

Germline lookup yields CDR1 LNHDA and CDR2 SQIVND (reference sequence). The CDR3 is 11 residues long. Trimming took off 4 bases at V and 6 bases at J, with 7 bases between the two ends. In regard to this clone: Its antigen is unknown.

PCR involved 60 Vbeta and 13 Jbeta primers. TCRdb's table, derived via immunoSEQ multiplex PCR, lists solely in-frame clones and lacks some. The repertoire consists of about 130,000 clones, with 80% to 90% occurring once and the leading ten covering 3.6%. The chain employs TRBV19 and TRBJ2-7; D uncertain. The sequence was collected from a woman between 40 and 50 years old in good health and CMV-seropositive. Material: PBMCs. In DNA form, the CDR3 reads TGTGCCAGTAGTAGGAGAACCGAGCAGTACTTC. Translating gives CASSRRTEQYF.